One and the same sample provided the 27 T cell receptor beta chains below, sequenced in a study of beta chain features in type 1 diabetes. Study findings and constraints: Across all four CD4+ subsets, people with type 1 diabetes showed modestly shorter TCRB CDR3s.

The authors reverse transcribed all of the isolated RNA, so sequencing captured expressed TCRB transcripts. Generated by immunoSEQ multiplex PCR, the TCRdb table keeps only in-frame clones and is missing some. The profile shows around 140,000 clones, about 13% of them singletons. No cognate antigen is known for these TCRs. Source material: central memory CD4+ T cells from blood. Receptor source: a man aged 18 to 35 with type 1 diabetes.

The rearrangement joins TRBV29-1 to TRBJ2-4, with D hard to call. The germline CDR1 and CDR2 sequences are SQVTM and ANQGSEA. Between the trimmed V and J ends, which lost 8 bases and 5 bases, there was a span of 16 bases. This CDR3 spans 13 amino acids. CDR3 in DNA: TGCAGCTACATGGCAGCAATTCAAAACATTCAGTACTTC. It codes for CSYMAAIQNIQYF.

This clone occurred a few times. The CDR3 DNA is TGCAGCGTCCAGAGGACAGGGGGTGAAGCTTTCTTT. As protein: CSVQRTGGEAFF. V gene TRBV29-1 combines with J gene TRBJ1-1; 10 nucleotides line up with TRBD1. Trimming took 6 bases from V and 7 from J; bases not matched to a gene: 5. Germline CDR1 SQVTM, CDR2 ANQGSEA. CDR3 length: 12 residues.

About this clone itself: The sample contains more than one DNA sequence encoding this CDR3. This rearrangement joins TRBV10-2 to TRBJ1-1, with D possibly TRBD1 on 6 matching bases. The germline V and J ends were trimmed by 6 bases and 5 bases, with 13 bases remaining between them. Germline lookup yields CDR1 WSHSY and CDR2 SAAADI. The CDR3 extends over 13 amino acids. The CDR3 sequence is CASRPTQGTEAFF. The DNA for the CDR3 is TGCGCCAGCAGGCCTACACAGGGAACTGAAGCTTTCTTT.

This sequence joins TRBV29-1 and TRBJ2-1; the D is unclear. CDR1 and CDR2 (germline): SQVTM, ANQGSEA. The length of the CDR3 is 12 residues. V was pared by 0 bases and J by 9 bases, with 9 bases between. In nucleotides, the CDR3 is TGCAGCGTTGAAGATCGGGCGAGTGAGCAGTTCTTC. Translating it yields CSVEDRASEQFF.

With regard to this clone: One end of the junction fails to match germline, which may point to a read error. The V and J genes are TRBV28 and TRBJ2-7; 13 bases fit TRBD2. The CDR3 runs 15 residues. CDR1 and CDR2 (germline): MDHEN, SYDVKM. The CDR3 region is CASSLGTSGALGMNF. The CDR3 DNA reads as TGTGCCAGCAGTTTAGGGACTAGCGGGGCGCTAGGTATGAACTTC. Using reference TRBV28 and TRBJ2-7 for the parts outside the CDR3, the full variable domain is DVKVTQSSRYLVKRTGEKVFLECVQDMDHENMFWYRQDPGLGLRLIYFSYDVKMKEKGDIPEGYSVSREKKERFSLILESASTNQTSMYLCASSLGTSGALGMNFGPGTRLTVT.

This clone was recorded a few times. The CDR3 nucleotides are TGTGCCAGCAGTGGGAACAGGGTGAACACTGAAGCTTTCTTT. It yields the protein CASSGNRVNTEAFF. This rearrangement joins TRBV6-1 to TRBJ1-1; a possible D gene is TRBD1 (6 bases). The CDR3 consists of 14 residues. Germline CDR1 reads MNHNS; CDR2 reads SASEGT. Deletions cut 4 bases from V and 0 bases from J, with 9 bases between.

This clone was counted a few times. J is TRBJ1-2 and V is TRBV30; D is unresolved. The germline V gene encodes CDR1 GTSNPN and CDR2 SVGIG (reference sequence). Trimming took off 2 bases at V and 2 bases at J, with 12 bases between the two ends. The CDR3 sequence is 14 residues long. The CDR3 sequence is CAWSSGVANYGYTF. Here the CDR3 DNA reads TGTGCCTGGAGTTCAGGAGTTGCCAACTATGGCTACACCTTC.

The chain employs TRBV28 and TRBJ1-6; a weak D match, TRBD1 (6 bases). This CDR3 region has 15 residues. Germline lookup yields CDR1 MDHEN and CDR2 SYDVKM. Trimming removed 5 bases at V and 5 bases at J, with 13 bases between. The CDR3 here is CASSPVDRDNSPLHF. CDR3 DNA sequence: TGTGCCAGCAGTCCAGTGGACAGAGATAATTCACCCCTCCACTTT.

The chain couples TRBV29-1 to TRBJ2-1, with unresolved D. V was clipped by 4 bases and J by 2 bases, with 12 bases between them. The CDR3 extends over 14 amino acids. In germline, CDR1 is SQVTM, CDR2 ANQGSEA. The CDR3 sequence: CSVVGQFAYNEQFF. The DNA for the CDR3 is TGCAGCGTTGTAGGTCAGTTTGCCTACAATGAGCAGTTCTTC.

This clone was counted only a few times. The chain employs TRBV5-1 and TRBJ2-1; D remains unclear. The germline V gene encodes CDR1 SGHRS and CDR2 YFSETQ. V was trimmed by 5 bases and J by 5 bases, leaving 5 bases between them. This CDR3 comprises 11 residues. CDR3 sequence: CASSFDNEQFF. CDR3 nucleotide sequence: TGCGCCAGCAGTTTTGACAATGAGCAGTTCTTC.

The chain links TRBV1 to TRBJ2-5; the table assigns TRBD2, which was not confirmed against the DNA. TRBV1 is noted as a pseudogene. The CDR3 consists of 16 residues. Here the CDR3 reads CTSRRIGGRGKETQYF. CDR3 in DNA: TGCACCAGCAGGAGAATCGGAGGGAGGGGGAAAGAGACCCAGTACTTC.

The sample holds a few counts of this clone. The rearrangement links TRBV5-1 to TRBJ2-5; maybe TRBD1 (6 bases). With 4 bases removed from V and 8 bases from J, the gap between germline ends came to 27 bases. This CDR3 comprises 17 residues. CDR1 and CDR2 (germline): SGHRS, YFSETQ. The CDR3 DNA reads as TGCGCCAGCAGCCTGGGAGTCCAGCAGGGGATCCAAATCACCCAGTACTTC. This translates into CASSLGVQQGIQITQYF.

This clone came up a few times. The V call is TRBV29-1, the J call TRBJ1-3; D is perhaps TRBD1 (5 bases). Trimming cost V 5 bases and J 4 bases, with 15 bases left between them. The germline V gene encodes CDR1 SQVTM and CDR2 ANQGSEA. This CDR3 has 14 amino acids. The CDR3 protein is CSVTPVGGGNTIYF. The CDR3 DNA reads as TGCAGCGTTACCCCGGTGGGGGGAGGAAACACCATATATTTT.

A few counts support this clone. This chain connects TRBV29-1 to TRBJ2-1; D possibly matches TRBD1 or TRBD2 (5 bases each). V was clipped by 7 bases and J by 1 base, with 11 bases between them. CDR3 length equals 13 residues. The germline V gene has CDR1 SQVTM and CDR2 ANQGSEA. The CDR3 protein is CSARDPSYNEQFF. CDR3 sequence (DNA): TGCAGCGCCAGGGACCCATCCTACAATGAGCAGTTCTTC.

There are many counts of this clone. In DNA, the CDR3 is TGTGCCAGCACCGGACAGGTTTCCTACGAGCAGTACTTC. This codes for CASTGQVSYEQYF. This chain connects TRBV2 to TRBJ2-7; TRBD1 agrees at 7 bases. This CDR3 is built from 13 residues. Trimming took 7 bases from V and 1 from J; bases not matched to a gene: 4. Germline CDR1 SNHLY, CDR2 FYNNEI.

This clone was detected a few times. This chain connects TRBV9 to TRBJ2-3, with 9 bases that match TRBD1. The germline gives CDR1 SGDLS, CDR2 YYNGEE. V dropped 2 bases and J dropped 3; count of bases not matched to a gene: 4. The CDR3 has 15 residues. The CDR3 DNA sequence: TGTGCCAGCAGCGTGACCGGGACAGGGACAGATACGCAGTATTTT. Protein product: CASSVTGTGTDTQYF.

The chain combines TRBV7-9 with TRBJ1-2; D ambiguous. The germline V gene has CDR1 SEHNR and CDR2 FQNEAQ (reference sequence). The CDR3 spans 13 residues. Between the trimmed V and J ends, which lost 5 bases and 5 bases, there was a span of 12 bases. The DNA of the CDR3 is TGTGCCAGCAGCCATCCGCCGCTGTATGGCTACACCTTC. It yields the protein CASSHPPLYGYTF. Drawing the rest from reference TRBV7-9 and TRBJ1-2, the complete variable domain is DTGVSQNPRHKITKRGQNVTFRCDPISEHNRLYWYRQTLGQGPEFLTYFQNEAQLEKSRLLSDRFSAERPKGSFSTLEIQRTEQGDSAMYLCASSHPPLYGYTFGSGTRLTVV.

The sample holds a few counts of this clone. The chain carries TRBV25-1 and TRBJ2-3; a weak D match, TRBD2 (7 bases). V lost 5 bases and J lost 2, with 17 bases in between. Germline V gene sequence: CDR1 MGHDK, CDR2 SYGVNS. The CDR3 sequence is 16 residues long. CDR3: CASSRRGTLDTDTQYF. The CDR3 nucleotides read TGTGCCAGCAGTCGGCGGGGGACACTCGACACAGATACGCAGTATTTT.

Note on this clone: Relative to the germline gene, one junction end is altered; a read error may explain this. The rearrangement uses TRBV7-7 and TRBJ2-6; D not resolved. This CDR3 region has 15 residues. From germline, CDR1 is SSHAT and CDR2 FNYEAQ (reference sequence). The CDR3 loop reads CASSPDASGANVLTF. In nucleotides, the CDR3 is TGTGCTAGCAGCCCCGATGCGTCTGGGGCCAACGTCCTGACTTTC.

The gene calls are TRBV7-6 and TRBJ1-1, with D uncertain. CDR3 size: 14 residues. CDR1 is SGHVS, CDR2 FNYEAQ, per germline. V was pared by 5 bases and J by 1 base, with 11 bases between. The CDR3 region has the DNA TGTGCCAGCAGCCTGTTACAAACGAACACTGAAGCTTTCTTT. This sequence encodes CASSLLQTNTEAFF.

V usage is TRBV6-5 and J usage is TRBJ2-5, with 7 bases matching TRBD2. CDR1 MNHEY and CDR2 SVGAGI come from the germline V gene. The CDR3 is 15 residues long. Germline trimming cut 6 bases from V and 5 bases from J; bases unmatched to any gene: 12. CDR3 nucleotides: TGTGCCAGCAGGGGTCAGGGAGGGGTCCGGGAGACCCAGTACTTC. The encoded protein is CASRGQGGVRETQYF.

This clone was recorded many times. J is TRBJ2-5 and V is TRBV27; D unresolved. CDR1 is MNHEY and CDR2 is SMNVEV in the germline V gene (reference sequence). This CDR3 has 11 amino acids. Deletions cut 8 bases from V and 7 bases from J, with 11 bases between. Here the CDR3 reads CASRKSGTQYF. CDR3 DNA sequence: TGTGCCAGCCGCAAAAGTGGGACCCAGTACTTC.

V usage is TRBV30 and J usage is TRBJ1-6; 8 bases agree with TRBD1. Looked up from germline, CDR1 is GTSNPN and CDR2 is SVGIG (reference sequence). The CDR3 is 18 residues long. CDR3 in DNA: TGTTCAATGGTTCAACGAGGCAGGGGGCTCTCCTATAATTCACCCCTCCACTTT. Translating it yields CSMVQRGRGLSYNSPLHF. The entire variable domain, with the rest obtained from reference TRBV30 and TRBJ1-6, is as follows: SQTIHQWPATLVQPVGSPLSLECTVEGTSNPNLYWYRQAAGRGLQLLFYSVGIGQISSEVPQNLSASRPQDRQFILSSKKLLLSDSGFYLCSMVQRGRGLSYNSPLHFGNGTRLTVT.

This clone came up many times. CDR3 coding DNA: TGTGCCAGCAGCTTGGACGGGTCAAGCTATGGCTACACCTTC. This encodes CASSLDGSSYGYTF. The rearrangement links TRBV7-2 to TRBJ1-2; D is undetermined. The CDR3 covers 14 residues. The germline V and J ends were trimmed by 3 bases and 4 bases, with 12 bases remaining between them. From germline, CDR1 is SGHTA and CDR2 FQGNSA.

This clone came up a few times. The gene calls are TRBV30 and TRBJ1-5; D unresolved. Germline assignment: CDR1 GTSNPN and CDR2 SVGIG (reference sequence). The CDR3 length is 16 residues. Deletions cut 0 bases from V and 0 bases from J, with 12 bases between. The CDR3 here is CAWSVAGVFSNQPQHF. The CDR3 DNA sequence: TGTGCCTGGAGTGTTGCAGGAGTTTTTAGCAATCAGCCCCAGCATTTT.

This sequence joins TRBV9 and TRBJ1-1; possible D gene TRBD1, 5 bases. V was pared by 6 bases and J by 3 bases, with 18 bases between. CDR1 is SGDLS and CDR2 is YYNGEE in the germline V gene. CDR3 length: 15 amino acids. DNA for the CDR3: TGTGCCAGCACTTTAACCGGATCAGGGTACACTGAAGCTTTCTTT. Residues: CASTLTGSGYTEAFF.

This clone has at least ten counts. The V call is TRBV4-1, the J call TRBJ1-1; maybe TRBD1 (5 bases). CDR3 length: 15 residues. The germline CDR1 and CDR2 sequences are MGHRA and YSYEKL. V gave up 2 bases and J gave up 1 base, with 11 bases separating them. The DNA for the CDR3 is TGCGCCAGCAGCCAACGGGGCGGGAAGAACACTGAAGCTTTCTTT. Encoded protein: CASSQRGGKNTEAFF.